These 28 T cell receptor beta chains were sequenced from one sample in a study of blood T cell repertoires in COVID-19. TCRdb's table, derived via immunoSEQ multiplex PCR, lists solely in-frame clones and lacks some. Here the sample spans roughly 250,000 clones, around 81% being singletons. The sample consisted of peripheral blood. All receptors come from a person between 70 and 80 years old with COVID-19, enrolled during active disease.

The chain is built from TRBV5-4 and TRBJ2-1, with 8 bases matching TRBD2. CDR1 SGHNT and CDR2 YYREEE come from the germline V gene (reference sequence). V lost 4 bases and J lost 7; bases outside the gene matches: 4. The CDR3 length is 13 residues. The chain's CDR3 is CASSPGGSNEQFF. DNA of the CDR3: TGTGCCAGCAGCCCGGGAGGGTCGAATGAGCAGTTCTTC.

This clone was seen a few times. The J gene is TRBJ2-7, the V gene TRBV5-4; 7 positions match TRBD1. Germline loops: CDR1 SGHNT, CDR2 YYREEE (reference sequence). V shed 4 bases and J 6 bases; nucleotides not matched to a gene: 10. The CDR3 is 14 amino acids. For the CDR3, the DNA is TGTGCCAGCAGCAAACCCCTTGGGGACAGCGAGCAGTACTTC. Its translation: CASSKPLGDSEQYF.

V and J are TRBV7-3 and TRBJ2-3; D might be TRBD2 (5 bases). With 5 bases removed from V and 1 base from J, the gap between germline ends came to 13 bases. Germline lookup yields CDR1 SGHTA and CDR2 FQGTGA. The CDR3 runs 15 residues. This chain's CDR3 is CASSLSNSGTDTQYF. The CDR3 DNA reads TGTGCCAGCAGCCTTTCAAATAGCGGCACAGATACGCAGTATTTT. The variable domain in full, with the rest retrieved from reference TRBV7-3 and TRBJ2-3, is GAGVSQTPSNKVTEKGKYVELRCDPISGHTALYWYRQSLGQGPEFLIYFQGTGAADDSGLPNDRFFAVRPEGSVSTLKIQRTERGDSAVYLCASSLSNSGTDTQYFGPGTRLTVL.

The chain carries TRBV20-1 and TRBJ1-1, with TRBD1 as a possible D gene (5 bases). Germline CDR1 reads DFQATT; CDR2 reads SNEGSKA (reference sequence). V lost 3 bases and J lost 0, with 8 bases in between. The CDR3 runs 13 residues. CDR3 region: CSASKGMNTEAFF. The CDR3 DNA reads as TGCAGTGCTAGTAAGGGGATGAACACTGAAGCTTTCTTT.

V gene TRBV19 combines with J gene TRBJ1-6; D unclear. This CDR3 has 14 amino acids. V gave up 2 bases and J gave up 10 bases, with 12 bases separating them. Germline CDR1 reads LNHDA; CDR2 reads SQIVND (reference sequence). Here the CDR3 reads CASSILQVGSPLHF. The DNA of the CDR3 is TGTGCCAGTAGTATACTCCAGGTTGGGTCACCCCTCCACTTT.

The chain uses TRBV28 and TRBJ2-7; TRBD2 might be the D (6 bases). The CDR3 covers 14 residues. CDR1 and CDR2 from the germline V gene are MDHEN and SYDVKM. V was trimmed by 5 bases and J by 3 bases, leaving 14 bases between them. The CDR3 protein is CASSPPGLNYEQYF. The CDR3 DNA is TGTGCCAGCAGTCCTCCGGGACTCAACTACGAGCAGTACTTC. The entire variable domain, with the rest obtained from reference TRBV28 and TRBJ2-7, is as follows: DVKVTQSSRYLVKRTGEKVFLECVQDMDHENMFWYRQDPGLGLRLIYFSYDVKMKEKGDIPEGYSVSREKKERFSLILESASTNQTSMYLCASSPPGLNYEQYFGPGTRLTVT.

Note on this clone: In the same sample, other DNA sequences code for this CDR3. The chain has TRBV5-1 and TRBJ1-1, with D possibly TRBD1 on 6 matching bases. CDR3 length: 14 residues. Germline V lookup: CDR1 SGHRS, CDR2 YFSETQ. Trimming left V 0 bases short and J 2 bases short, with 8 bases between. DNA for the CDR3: TGCGCCAGCAGCTTGGCAGGGGCCAACACTGAAGCTTTCTTT. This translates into CASSLAGANTEAFF.

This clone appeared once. The CDR3: CASSLGTPGGLFF. CDR3 nucleotides: TGTGCCAGCAGCTTAGGAACCCCAGGGGGACTTTTCTTT. This chain joins TRBV7-2 and TRBJ1-1, with TRBD1 identical over 7 bases. Germline V gene lookup returns CDR1 SGHTA and CDR2 FQGNSA. The CDR3 loop spans 13 amino acids. Germline trimming cut 1 base from V and 13 bases from J; bases unmatched to any gene: 9.

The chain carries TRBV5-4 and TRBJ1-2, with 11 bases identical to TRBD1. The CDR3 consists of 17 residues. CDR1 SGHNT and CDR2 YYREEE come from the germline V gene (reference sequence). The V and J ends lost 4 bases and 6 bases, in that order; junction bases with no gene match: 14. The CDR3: CASSQGQGAIRENGYTF. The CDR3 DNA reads TGTGCCAGCAGCCAAGGACAGGGGGCTATTAGGGAAAATGGCTACACCTTC. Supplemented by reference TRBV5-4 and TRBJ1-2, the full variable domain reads ETGVTQSPTHLIKTRGQQVTLRCSSQSGHNTVSWYQQALGQGPQFIFQYYREEENGRGNFPPRFSGLQFPNYSSELNVNALELDDSALYLCASSQGQGAIRENGYTFGSGTRLTVV.

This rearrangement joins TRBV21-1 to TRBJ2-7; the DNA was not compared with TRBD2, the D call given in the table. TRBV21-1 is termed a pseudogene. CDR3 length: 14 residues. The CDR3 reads CASSKVAERFEQYF. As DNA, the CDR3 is TGTGCCAGCAGCAAAGTGGCTGAGCGCTTCGAGCAGTACTTC.

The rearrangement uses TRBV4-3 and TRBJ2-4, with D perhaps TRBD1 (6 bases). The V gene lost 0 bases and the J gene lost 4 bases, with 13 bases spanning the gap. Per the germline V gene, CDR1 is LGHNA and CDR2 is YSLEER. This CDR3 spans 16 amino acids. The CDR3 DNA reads TGCGCCAGCAGCCAAGATTTTTGGACAGAGAAAAACATTCAGTACTTC. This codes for CASSQDFWTEKNIQYF.

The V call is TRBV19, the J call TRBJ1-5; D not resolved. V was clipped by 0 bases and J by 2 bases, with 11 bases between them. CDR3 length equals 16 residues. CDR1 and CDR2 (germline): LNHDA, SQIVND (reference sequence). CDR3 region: CASSIDWAVGNQPQHF. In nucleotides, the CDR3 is TGTGCCAGTAGTATAGACTGGGCAGTGGGCAATCAGCCCCAGCATTTT.

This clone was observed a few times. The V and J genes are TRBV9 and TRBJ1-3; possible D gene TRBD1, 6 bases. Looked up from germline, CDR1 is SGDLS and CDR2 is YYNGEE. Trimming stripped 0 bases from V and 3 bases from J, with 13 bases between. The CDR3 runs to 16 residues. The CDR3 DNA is TGTGCCAGCAGCGTAGGGGGACATGTCCTTGGAAACACCATATATTTT. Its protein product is CASSVGGHVLGNTIYF.

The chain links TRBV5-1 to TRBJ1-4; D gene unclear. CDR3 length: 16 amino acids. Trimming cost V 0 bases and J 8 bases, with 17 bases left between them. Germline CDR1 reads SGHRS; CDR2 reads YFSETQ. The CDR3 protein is CASSLAVGNSMEKLFF. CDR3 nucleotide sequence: TGCGCCAGCAGCTTGGCCGTGGGCAACAGTATGGAAAAACTGTTTTTT. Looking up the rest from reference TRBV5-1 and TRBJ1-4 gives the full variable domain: KAGVTQTPRYLIKTRGQQVTLSCSPISGHRSVSWYQQTPGQGLQFLFEYFSETQRNKGNFPGRFSGRQFSNSRSEMNVSTLELGDSALYLCASSLAVGNSMEKLFFGSGTQLSVL.

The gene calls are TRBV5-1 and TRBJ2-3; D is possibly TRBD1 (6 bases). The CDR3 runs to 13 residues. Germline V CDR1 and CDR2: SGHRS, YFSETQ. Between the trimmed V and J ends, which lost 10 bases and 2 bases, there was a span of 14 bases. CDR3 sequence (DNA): TGCGCCGACCCGGGACACTACACAGATACGCAGTATTTT. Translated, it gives CADPGHYTDTQYF.

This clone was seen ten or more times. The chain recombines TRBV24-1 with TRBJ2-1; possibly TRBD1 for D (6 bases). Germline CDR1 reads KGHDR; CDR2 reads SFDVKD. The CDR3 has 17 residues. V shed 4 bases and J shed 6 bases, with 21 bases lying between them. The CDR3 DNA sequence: TGTGCCACCAGTGACCCTCAACCGGGAAAACAGGGCAATGAGCAGTTCTTC. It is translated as CATSDPQPGKQGNEQFF.

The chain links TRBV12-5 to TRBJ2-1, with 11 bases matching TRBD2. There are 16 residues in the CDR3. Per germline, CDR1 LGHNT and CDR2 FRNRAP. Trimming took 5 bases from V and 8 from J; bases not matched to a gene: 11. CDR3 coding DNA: TGTGCTAGTGGTCCCTTAGCGGGAGGGCCGTTTGATGAGCAGTTCTTC. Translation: CASGPLAGGPFDEQFF.

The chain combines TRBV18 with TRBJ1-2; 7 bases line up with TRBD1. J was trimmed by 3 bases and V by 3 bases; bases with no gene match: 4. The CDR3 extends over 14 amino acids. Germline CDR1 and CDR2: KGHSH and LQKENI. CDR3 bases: TGTGCCAGCTCACCGGGACAGAGCTACTATGGCTACACCTTC. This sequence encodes CASSPGQSYYGYTF.

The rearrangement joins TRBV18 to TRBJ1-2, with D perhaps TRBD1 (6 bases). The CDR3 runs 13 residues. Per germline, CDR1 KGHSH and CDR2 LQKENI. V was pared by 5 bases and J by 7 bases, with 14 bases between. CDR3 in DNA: TGTGCCAGCTCAGGGGACACCACGCTTGGCTACACCTTC. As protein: CASSGDTTLGYTF. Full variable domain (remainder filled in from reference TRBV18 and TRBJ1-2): NAGVMQNPRHLVRRRGQEARLRCSPMKGHSHVYWYRQLPEEGLKFMVYLQKENIIDESGMPKERFSAEFPKEGPSILRIQQVVRGDSAAYFCASSGDTTLGYTFGSGTRLTVV.

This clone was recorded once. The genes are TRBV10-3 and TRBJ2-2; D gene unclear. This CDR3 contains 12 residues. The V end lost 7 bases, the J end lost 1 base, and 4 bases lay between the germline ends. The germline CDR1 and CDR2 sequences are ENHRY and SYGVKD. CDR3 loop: CAINRNTGELFF. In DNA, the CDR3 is TGTGCCATCAACAGGAACACCGGGGAGCTGTTTTTT.

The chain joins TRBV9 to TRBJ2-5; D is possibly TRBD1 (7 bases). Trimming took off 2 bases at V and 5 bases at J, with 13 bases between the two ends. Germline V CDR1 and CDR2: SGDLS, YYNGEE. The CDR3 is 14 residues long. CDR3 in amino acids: CASSVAGQRETQYF. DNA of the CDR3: TGTGCCAGCAGCGTGGCGGGACAGAGGGAGACCCAGTACTTC.

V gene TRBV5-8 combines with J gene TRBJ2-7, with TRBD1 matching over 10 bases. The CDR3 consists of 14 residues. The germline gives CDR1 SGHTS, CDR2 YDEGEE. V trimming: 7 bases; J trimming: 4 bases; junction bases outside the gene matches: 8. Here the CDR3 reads CASVVDRGRYEQYF. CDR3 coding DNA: TGTGCCAGCGTCGTTGACAGGGGGCGATACGAGCAGTACTTC.

CDR3 amino acids: CASRTGTSVYNEQFF. In DNA, the CDR3 is TGTGCCAGCAGGACCGGGACTAGCGTTTACAATGAGCAGTTCTTC. The genes are TRBV28 and TRBJ2-1, with TRBD2 matching over 10 bases. Germline CDR1 is MDHEN and CDR2 is SYDVKM. The V and J ends lost 6 bases and 4 bases, in that order; junction bases with no gene match: 6. The CDR3 sequence is 15 residues long.

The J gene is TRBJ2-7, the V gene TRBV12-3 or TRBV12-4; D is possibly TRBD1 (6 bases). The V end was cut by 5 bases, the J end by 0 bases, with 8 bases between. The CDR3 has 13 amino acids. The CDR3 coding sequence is TGTGCCAGCAGTCGGGACACCTCCTACGAGCAGTACTTC. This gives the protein CASSRDTSYEQYF.

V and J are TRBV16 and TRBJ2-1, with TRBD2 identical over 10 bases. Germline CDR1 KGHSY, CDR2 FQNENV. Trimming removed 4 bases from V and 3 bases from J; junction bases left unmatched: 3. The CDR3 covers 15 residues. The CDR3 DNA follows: TGTGCCAGCAGCCTCAGCGGGGGGGTCTACAATGAGCAGTTCTTC. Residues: CASSLSGGVYNEQFF.

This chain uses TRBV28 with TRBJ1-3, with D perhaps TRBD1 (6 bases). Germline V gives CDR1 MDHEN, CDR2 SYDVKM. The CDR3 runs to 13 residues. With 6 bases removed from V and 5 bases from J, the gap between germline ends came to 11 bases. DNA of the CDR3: TGTGCCAGCAGCACAGGACAGAGAAACACCATATATTTT. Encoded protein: CASSTGQRNTIYF. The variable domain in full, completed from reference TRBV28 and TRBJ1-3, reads DVKVTQSSRYLVKRTGEKVFLECVQDMDHENMFWYRQDPGLGLRLIYFSYDVKMKEKGDIPEGYSVSREKKERFSLILESASTNQTSMYLCASSTGQRNTIYFGEGSWLTVV.

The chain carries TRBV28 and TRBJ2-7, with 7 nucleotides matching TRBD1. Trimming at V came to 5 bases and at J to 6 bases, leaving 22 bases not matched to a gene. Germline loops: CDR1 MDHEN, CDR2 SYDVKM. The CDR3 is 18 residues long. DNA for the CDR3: TGTGCCAGCAGTACTCATGGACAGGCCTCAATTTCTGGTGGCGAGCAGTACTTC. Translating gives CASSTHGQASISGGEQYF. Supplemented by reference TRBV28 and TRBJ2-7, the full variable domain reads DVKVTQSSRYLVKRTGEKVFLECVQDMDHENMFWYRQDPGLGLRLIYFSYDVKMKEKGDIPEGYSVSREKKERFSLILESASTNQTSMYLCASSTHGQASISGGEQYFGPGTRLTVT.

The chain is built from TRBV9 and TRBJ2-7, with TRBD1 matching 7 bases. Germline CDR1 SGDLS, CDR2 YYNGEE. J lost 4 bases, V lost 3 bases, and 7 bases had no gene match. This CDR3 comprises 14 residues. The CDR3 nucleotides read TGTGCCAGCAGCGCCGGGACAGACAAGTACGAGCAGTACTTC. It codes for CASSAGTDKYEQYF. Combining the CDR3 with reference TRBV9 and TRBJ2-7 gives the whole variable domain DSGVTQTPKHLITATGQRVTLRCSPRSGDLSVYWYQQSLDQGLQFLIQYYNGEERAKGNILERFSAQQFPDLHSELNLSSLELGDSALYFCASSAGTDKYEQYFGPGTRLTVT.